This T cell receptor (beta chain) was found in a study of shared clonotypes between healthy human individuals. About the research overall: For every donor, three CD4 naive, three CD4 memory, two CD8 naive and one CD8 memory plates were used. Findings and caveats of the study: When compared with the clonotypes that were shared by all four sorted-subset donors, the non-shared clonotypes turned out to have lower generation probabilities. Measured sharing among donors was expected to vary with sequencing depth. The study's rarefaction showed incomplete sorted-subset sequencing despite large depth.

Repertoires were generated with immunoSEQ multiplex PCR, while TCRdb's copy carries only in-frame clones and drops some. The table shows approximately 1.1 million clones, with about 84% occurring only once. A word on this clone: Its antigen remains unidentified.

The sample taken for sequencing was memory CD4+ T cells from PBMCs. Subset meaning: CD45RA-negative fraction. This receptor was taken from a man between 18 and 35 years old in good health. Some clones in this sample may be carry-over from other donors' samples.

CDR3 sequence: CASRGTGQSETQYF. CDR3 sequence (DNA): TGTGCCAGCAGGGGGACAGGTCAAAGCGAGACCCAGTACTTC. The chain carries TRBV2 and TRBJ2-5; 8 bases are a match to TRBD1. Germline V lookup: CDR1 SNHLY, CDR2 FYNNEI. Losses at the gene ends were 6 bases for V and 5 bases for J; bases not matched to a gene: 8. The CDR3 sequence is 14 residues long.